This T cell receptor (beta chain) was profiled in a study of blood T cell repertoires in COVID-19. V lost 1 base to trimming and J lost 3 bases, with 11 bases between them. Germline CDR1 reads SGHTA; CDR2 reads FQGTGA. There are 15 residues in the CDR3. This table comes from immunoSEQ multiplex PCR, and its TCRdb copy is limited to in-frame clones, with some not included. The sample has under 250,000 clones; about nine tenths are singletons. This receptor was obtained from a man aged 25-45 years with COVID-19, enrolled during active disease. This rearrangement joins TRBV7-3 to TRBJ2-3; a weak D match, TRBD1 (5 bases). The sample comprised peripheral blood. The CDR3 is CASSLNGARTDTQYF. The CDR3 DNA is TGTGCCAGCAGCTTAAATGGGGCGAGAACAGATACGCAGTATTTT.